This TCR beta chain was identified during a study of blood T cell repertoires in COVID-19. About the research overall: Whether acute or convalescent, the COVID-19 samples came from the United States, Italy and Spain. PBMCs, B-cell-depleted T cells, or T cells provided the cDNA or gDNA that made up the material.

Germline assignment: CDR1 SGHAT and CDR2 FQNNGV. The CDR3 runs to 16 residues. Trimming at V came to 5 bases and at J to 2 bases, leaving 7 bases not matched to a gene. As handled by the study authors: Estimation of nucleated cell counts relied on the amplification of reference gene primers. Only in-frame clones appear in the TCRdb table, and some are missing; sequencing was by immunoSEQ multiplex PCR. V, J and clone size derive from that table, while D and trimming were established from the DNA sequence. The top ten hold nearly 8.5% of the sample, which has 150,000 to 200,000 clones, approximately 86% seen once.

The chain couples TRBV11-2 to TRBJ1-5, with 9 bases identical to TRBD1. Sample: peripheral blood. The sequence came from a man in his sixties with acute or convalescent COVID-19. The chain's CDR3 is CASSQGQGLGNQPQHF. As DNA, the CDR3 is TGTGCCAGCAGCCAAGGACAGGGGCTAGGCAATCAGCCCCAGCATTTT.